This TCR beta chain was obtained from a study of shared clonotypes between healthy human individuals (TCRdb year 2020). In the study overall: A few men and a couple of women, aged 18 to 49 years, made up the cohort. To increase sequencing depth and limit assay-specific biases, TCR repertoire library preparation and sequencing were carried out by different laboratories using diverse techniques. Each donor's leukapheresis produced roughly between about 0.85 and 10 billion PBMCs. For each donor, three plates each were used for CD4 naive and CD4 memory, two plates were used for CD8 naive, and one plate was used for CD8 memory. To estimate repertoire size and how much clonotypes are shared between individuals, the study performed deep sequencing of blood TCR repertoires from roughly five healthy adults. Findings and caveats that apply to the study as a whole: Even with the large sequencing depth, rarefaction of the sorted-subset datasets indicated that sequencing was incomplete. Because the study included only a small number of donors, the genetic and exposure-history diversity represented was limited. Pairwise subsampling indicated that sequencing depth was expected to affect the degree of clonotype sharing among donors. About 5% of naive CD4, around 3.6% of naive CD8, roughly 2.5% of memory CD4, and 0.35% to 0.5% of memory CD8 clonotypes were shared across four donors. Sampling was restricted to blood, and TCR repertoires in tissue are likely to differ from TCR repertoires in blood. Estimated clonotype richness was generally larger for naive than for memory subsets. Higher generation probabilities were observed for clonotypes shared by all four sorted-subset donors than for non-shared clonotypes.

The CDR3 covers 16 residues, taking in both the cysteine and the phenylalanine. Only the CDR3 DNA stays, 48 bases, in frame from base 1. In the germline V gene, CDR1 corresponds to SGDLS and CDR2 to YYNGEE. Trimming takes 2 bases from V and 2 bases from J, and the germline ends sit 14 bases apart. Using the deep immunoSEQ assay, multiplex PCR amplified TCR CDR3 regions from genomic DNA. Extracted genomic DNA from each cell subset was spread evenly across all wells of several immunoSEQ 96-well plates, with each plate serving as a replicate. For sorted subsets, 200 ng of genomic DNA, equivalent to some 30,000 T cell genomes, went into each replicate PCR. The purified libraries were quantified using a Qubit 3.0 fluorometer, sized with a Bioanalyzer 2100, and then quantified again using the KAPA Library Quantification kit. A separate single-read 150-cycle Illumina NextSeq 550 flow cell was used to sequence each immunoSEQ 96-well plate. The source study handled its data this way. Because the immunoSEQ output held only junctional sequences and lacked quality scores, the filtering could not match the filtering applied to full-length reads. Sequences were annotated with PyIR, a Python wrapper for IgBLAST v1.9, using IMGT germline references to assign V/J genes and CDR3. Reads were filtered out if the reads had weak V/J assignments (E-value above 1e-6), no CDR3, stop codons, out-of-frame junctions, or ambiguous translated residues. V3J clonotypes were defined as sequences sharing the same inferred V gene, J gene, and CDR3 amino acid sequence. Percentage overlap between repertoires was calculated by dividing the number of shared unique clonotypes by the size of the smaller repertoire. RTK rarefaction, the Chao1 estimator, and Recon v2.1 estimates of unobserved clonotypes were used to assess repertoire richness. Generation probabilities were computed with OLGA for all TCRbeta clonotypes obtained by the gDNA method from several donors. The clones in this table, taken by TCRdb from immuneACCESS, are in-frame only. Not every clone is retained; where verified, under half of the shortfall comes from an unresolved V gene, and the cause of the rest is unknown. V, J and clone size were drawn from that table, and D and trimming were deduced from the DNA. This sample has 2,100,000 or so clones in its table, and more than 90% of those were observed once. Roughly 0.13% of the sample comes from the top ten.

To note about this clone: What this receptor recognizes is not known. No much larger clone is present one base from it, and per-base qualities are unavailable.

Donors were healthy HIV-negative adults with no recently reported acute infections or vaccinations. All donors were Caucasian adults living in Nashville, Tennessee, USA. Magnetic negative selection was used to enrich CD4+ T cells, after which naive cells were positively selected on CD45RA and the negative fraction became the memory subset. Blood was collected by leukapheresis, and PBMCs were isolated by Ficoll-Histopaque density gradient centrifugation and then cryopreserved in liquid nitrogen vapor phase. Purity and quantity of every magnetically sorted T cell population were checked by analytical flow cytometry. Each sorted fraction had its genomic DNA isolated and then quantified by UV absorbance on a Nanodrop 2000c.

Recombination joined TRBV9 with TRBJ2-4; the D gene is possibly TRBD2, with 6 bases matching. The TCR sequence derives from a man aged 18 to 29 in good health. Sequencing used naive CD4+ T cells sorted from blood. The cell subset or site label of this sample denotes: CD45RA+ positively selected. The nucleotides read TGTGCCAGCAGCGTTTCTAGCGACGCGACCAAAAACATTCAGTACTTC. Its protein reads: CASSVSSDATKNIQYF. When the CDR3 is completed using the reference TRBV9 and TRBJ2-4 genes on either side, the full variable domain is DSGVTQTPKHLITATGQRVTLRCSPRSGDLSVYWYQQSLDQGLQFLIQYYNGEERAKGNILERFSAQQFPDLHSELNLSSLELGDSALYFCASSVSSDATKNIQYFGAGTRLSVL.